A selection of T cell receptor beta chains follows, all from one sample in a study of control samples from healthy donors and cancer patients. The repertoire was sequenced with immunoSEQ multiplex PCR; TCRdb's copy has only in-frame clones and lacks some. The profile shows around 150,000 clones, 85% to 90% of them singletons. Material for sequencing was blood. The source is a young man in good health. Each CDR3 is given with its conserved first and last residue. D genes are given only for firm matches. Clone size appears in some rows only: once, few, many, or a class for an expanded clone.

abundance: few
j_gene: TRBJ1-5
v_gene: TRBV3-1/TRBV3-2
d_gene: .
CDR3nt: TGTGCCAGCAGCCAAGGGATTTCAGGGTTTCAGCCCCAGCATTTT
CDR3aa: CASSQGISGFQPQHF

abundance: .
j_gene: TRBJ2-7
v_gene: TRBV11-2
d_gene: TRBD1
CDR3nt: TGTGCCAGCAGCGAATACAGGGGGCGGTACGAGCAGTACTTC
CDR3aa: CASSEYRGRYEQYF

abundance: .
j_gene: TRBJ1-3
v_gene: TRBV28
d_gene: .
CDR3nt: TGTGCCAGCACCCCCCCGCCGGCGGGAAACACCATATATTTT
CDR3aa: CASTPPPAGNTIYF

abundance: .
j_gene: TRBJ2-1
v_gene: TRBV19
d_gene: .
CDR3nt: TGTGCCAGTAGTACTCACAGTTACAATGAGCAGTTCTTC
CDR3aa: CASSTHSYNEQFF

abundance: few
j_gene: TRBJ1-6
v_gene: TRBV28
d_gene: .
CDR3nt: TGTGCCAGCAGTTTGGGGTTAAATTCACCCCTCCACTTT
CDR3aa: CASSLGLNSPLHF

abundance: .
j_gene: TRBJ2-6
v_gene: TRBV28
d_gene: .
CDR3nt: TGTGCCAGCAGTTCCCCGCAAGGATCTTCTGGGACCAACGTCCTGACTTTC
CDR3aa: CASSSPQGSSGTNVLTF

abundance: .
j_gene: TRBJ1-5
v_gene: TRBV30
d_gene: .
CDR3nt: TGTGCCTGGAGTGACCCCAGGGTGGGCTCGGACAATCAGCCCCAGCATTTT
CDR3aa: CAWSDPRVGSDNQPQHF

abundance: .
j_gene: TRBJ1-6
v_gene: TRBV9
d_gene: TRBD1
CDR3nt: TGTGCCAGCAGCGTCCGGGACAGGGGTTCACCCCTCCACTTT
CDR3aa: CASSVRDRGSPLHF

abundance: once
j_gene: TRBJ2-1
v_gene: TRBV11-3
d_gene: TRBD1
CDR3nt: TGTGCCAGCAGCATGGGACAGAGCTCCTACAATGAGCAGTTCTTC
CDR3aa: CASSMGQSSYNEQFF

abundance: .
j_gene: TRBJ1-2
v_gene: TRBV7-2
d_gene: TRBD1
CDR3nt: TGTGCCAGCAGCTTAGGGGGGGACAGGGGGCCCGTCTATGGCTACACCTTC
CDR3aa: CASSLGGDRGPVYGYTF

abundance: .
j_gene: TRBJ1-1
v_gene: TRBV12-1
d_gene: .
CDR3nt: .
CDR3aa: CASSFAQGATEAFF

abundance: .
j_gene: TRBJ2-7
v_gene: TRBV18
d_gene: .
CDR3nt: TGTGCCAGCTCACCTGACAGGAGCGAGCAGTACTTC
CDR3aa: CASSPDRSEQYF

abundance: .
j_gene: TRBJ2-3
v_gene: TRBV5-5
d_gene: TRBD2
CDR3nt: TGTGCCAGCAGCGTTAGCGGGACTGTCACAGATACGCAGTATTTT
CDR3aa: CASSVSGTVTDTQYF

abundance: .
j_gene: TRBJ2-3
v_gene: TRBV5-1
d_gene: .
CDR3nt: TGCGCCAGCAGCTTAGGGGTGGGCACAGATACGCAGTATTTT
CDR3aa: CASSLGVGTDTQYF

abundance: .
j_gene: TRBJ2-5
v_gene: TRBV6-6
d_gene: .
CDR3nt: TGTGCCAGATCGTCCCTCCCGACCCAAGAGACCCAGTACTTC
CDR3aa: CARSSLPTQETQYF

abundance: .
j_gene: TRBJ1-5
v_gene: TRBV19
d_gene: .
CDR3nt: TGTGCCAGTAGGCTACAGGCGGGCAATCAGCCCCAGCATTTT
CDR3aa: CASRLQAGNQPQHF

abundance: .
j_gene: TRBJ2-3
v_gene: TRBV25-1
d_gene: TRBD1
CDR3nt: TGTGCCAGCAGTGAGGGACAGGGTGCAGATACGCAGTATTTT
CDR3aa: CASSEGQGADTQYF

abundance: .
j_gene: TRBJ2-3
v_gene: TRBV5-1
d_gene: .
CDR3nt: TGCGCCAGCAGCTCCAGGGTCTCTAGCACAGATACGCAGTATTTT
CDR3aa: CASSSRVSSTDTQYF

abundance: .
j_gene: TRBJ1-1
v_gene: TRBV19
d_gene: .
CDR3nt: TGTGCCAGTAGGGGGAAAAACACTGAAGCTTTCTTT
CDR3aa: CASRGKNTEAFF

abundance: .
j_gene: TRBJ2-7
v_gene: TRBV6-2/TRBV6-3
d_gene: .
CDR3nt: TGTGCCAGCAGTTACTCCACCGGATTCTCCTACGAGCAGTACTTC
CDR3aa: CASSYSTGFSYEQYF

abundance: once
j_gene: TRBJ2-1
v_gene: TRBV5-4
d_gene: TRBD1
CDR3nt: TGTGCCAGCAGCCCCGGTGGGACAGCCATCTACAATGAGCAGTTCTTC
CDR3aa: CASSPGGTAIYNEQFF

abundance: .
j_gene: TRBJ1-5
v_gene: TRBV5-5
d_gene: .
CDR3nt: TGTGCCAGCAGCTTGGGGTATCAGCCCCAGCATTTT
CDR3aa: CASSLGYQPQHF

abundance: once
j_gene: TRBJ2-2
v_gene: TRBV12-5
d_gene: .
CDR3nt: TGTGCTAGTGCCCAAACCCCGGGGGAGCACGGGGAGCTGTTTTTT
CDR3aa: CASAQTPGEHGELFF

abundance: .
j_gene: TRBJ2-3
v_gene: TRBV6-4
d_gene: TRBD2
CDR3nt: TGTGCCAGCAGTGCTAGCGGGGGGCCAGATACGCAGTATTTT
CDR3aa: CASSASGGPDTQYF

abundance: .
j_gene: TRBJ2-2
v_gene: TRBV5-5
d_gene: .
CDR3nt: TGTGCCAGCAGCTTGGTCAGATCGAACACCGGGGAGCTGTTTTTT
CDR3aa: CASSLVRSNTGELFF

abundance: .
j_gene: TRBJ2-3
v_gene: TRBV5-6
d_gene: .
CDR3nt: TGTGCCAGCAGCAGTAGGGGACGGAAGATACCGGATACGCAGTATTTT
CDR3aa: CASSSRGRKIPDTQYF

abundance: .
j_gene: TRBJ2-7
v_gene: TRBV3-1/TRBV3-2
d_gene: .
CDR3nt: TGTGCCAGCAGCCAAGGGAGGTCGGACTACGAGCAGTACTTC
CDR3aa: CASSQGRSDYEQYF

abundance: .
j_gene: TRBJ1-5
v_gene: TRBV4-3
d_gene: .
CDR3nt: TGCGCCAGCAGCCAAACGTTCGGCTTTAGCAATCAGCCCCAGCATTTT
CDR3aa: CASSQTFGFSNQPQHF

abundance: .
j_gene: TRBJ1-2
v_gene: TRBV5-5
d_gene: .
CDR3nt: TGTGCCAGCAGCTTGGCTGGGGTGCAGGGAGGCTATGGCTACACCTTC
CDR3aa: CASSLAGVQGGYGYTF

abundance: .
j_gene: TRBJ2-5
v_gene: TRBV2
d_gene: .
CDR3nt: TGTGCCAGCAGTGAAGCGGGCCGTCCGGAGACCCAGTACTTC
CDR3aa: CASSEAGRPETQYF

abundance: .
j_gene: TRBJ1-3
v_gene: TRBV28
d_gene: .
CDR3nt: TGTGCCAGCGACACCTACTCTGGAAACACCATATATTTT
CDR3aa: CASDTYSGNTIYF

abundance: .
j_gene: TRBJ1-1
v_gene: TRBV27
d_gene: TRBD1
CDR3nt: TGTGCCAGCGACAGGGCCCCTCCTGGCACTGAAGCTTTCTTT
CDR3aa: CASDRAPPGTEAFF

abundance: .
j_gene: TRBJ1-5
v_gene: TRBV6-5
d_gene: TRBD1
CDR3nt: TGTGCCAGCAGGGCAGGGGGCGGCAATCAGCCCCAGCATTTT
CDR3aa: CASRAGGGNQPQHF

abundance: .
j_gene: TRBJ2-2
v_gene: TRBV7-3
d_gene: TRBD1
CDR3nt: TGTGCCAGCAGCCGTCGGGACAGATCGACCGGGGAGCTGTTTTTT
CDR3aa: CASSRRDRSTGELFF

abundance: few
j_gene: TRBJ2-7
v_gene: TRBV28
d_gene: .
CDR3nt: TGTGCCAGCAGAACTAAGGGGAAGGCCTACGAGCAGTACTTC
CDR3aa: CASRTKGKAYEQYF

abundance: .
j_gene: TRBJ1-3
v_gene: TRBV5-6
d_gene: .
CDR3nt: TGTGCCAGCACCACTTGGCACCCCTCTGGAAACACCATATATTTT
CDR3aa: CASTTWHPSGNTIYF

abundance: .
j_gene: TRBJ2-7
v_gene: TRBV4-2
d_gene: .
CDR3nt: TGTGCCAGCAGCCAAGTCTTGGGATACGAGCAGTACTTC
CDR3aa: CASSQVLGYEQYF

abundance: .
j_gene: TRBJ2-7
v_gene: TRBV6-5
d_gene: .
CDR3nt: TGTGCCAGCGCCAGGCAGGGGCTCCACGAGCAGTACTTC
CDR3aa: CASARQGLHEQYF

abundance: .
j_gene: TRBJ2-7
v_gene: TRBV4-3
d_gene: TRBD1
CDR3nt: TGCGCCAGCAGCCAAGATCACGGGACAGGGTCCTACGAGCAGTACTTC
CDR3aa: CASSQDHGTGSYEQYF